These 27 T cell receptor beta chains share one sample of origin, sequenced in a study of T cells in Graves' hyperthyroidism and ophthalmopathy. The TCR beta CDR3 regions underwent amplification using RNA transcripts as the source. First-round RT-PCR of the TCR CDR3 relied on the HTBI primer set. One entry per CDR3 protein, called by TCRdb with MiXCR from the multiplex PCR reads. The sample lists about 700,000 distinct CDR3 sequences, around 15% occurring once. The specimen sequenced was blood. The receptors derive from a young woman with Graves' hyperthyroidism.

The chain employs TRBV9 and TRBJ2-5; 7 bases are a match to TRBD1. The CDR3 consists of 15 residues. With 5 bases clipped from V and 7 bases from J, the junction kept 14 bases outside the gene matches. Germline CDR1 reads SGDLS; CDR2 reads YYNGEE. CDR3 DNA sequence: TGTGCCAGCAGTGGGGGACAGCCGGGCGAAGGGACCCAGTACTTC. This gives the protein CASSGGQPGEGTQYF. Full variable domain (missing parts from reference TRBV9 and TRBJ2-5): DSGVTQTPKHLITATGQRVTLRCSPRSGDLSVYWYQQSLDQGLQFLIQYYNGEERAKGNILERFSAQQFPDLHSELNLSSLELGDSALYFCASSGGQPGEGTQYFGPGTRLLVL.

The chain is built from TRBV27 and TRBJ2-1; the match to TRBD2 covers 9 bases. The junction had 12 bases not matched to a gene; V was cut back by 10 bases and J by 5 bases. The V gene's germline CDR1 is MNHEY and CDR2 SMNVEV (reference sequence). The CDR3 runs 15 residues. The CDR3 here is CATTGSGSGNNEQFF. Here the CDR3 DNA reads TGTGCCACCACGGGTAGCGGGAGTGGGAACAATGAGCAGTTCTTC.

The chain combines TRBV30 with TRBJ1-1, with TRBD1 matching 7 bases. J gave up 5 bases and V 3 bases, and 6 bases lay outside the gene matches. Germline V CDR1 and CDR2: GTSNPN, SVGIG (reference sequence). The CDR3 has 13 amino acids. CDR3 in amino acids: CAWRSTGRTEAFF. The CDR3 coding sequence is TGTGCCTGGAGGTCGACAGGGAGGACTGAAGCTTTCTTT.

The table lists this clonotype with many counts. This chain connects TRBV11-2 to TRBJ2-1, with D tentatively TRBD2 (5 bases). Germline CDR1 reads SGHAT; CDR2 reads FQNNGV. This CDR3 has 19 residues. V gave up 0 bases and J gave up 0 bases, with 18 bases separating them. The CDR3 sequence: CASSLEGIGLQSSYNEQFF. In nucleotides, the CDR3 is TGTGCCAGCAGCTTAGAGGGGATAGGACTTCAGAGCTCCTACAATGAGCAGTTCTTC.

The table lists this clonotype with a few counts. This chain links TRBV14 with TRBJ1-6, with no clear D. The V gene's germline CDR1 is SGHDN and CDR2 FVKESK. This CDR3 region has 14 residues. V lost 0 bases and J lost 15, with 15 bases in between. The CDR3 region is CASSQDGPGIDLHF. CDR3 DNA sequence: TGTGCCAGCAGCCAAGACGGTCCGGGCATTGACCTCCACTTT. The variable domain in full, completed from reference TRBV14 and TRBJ1-6, reads EAGVTQFPSHSVIEKGQTVTLRCDPISGHDNLYWYRRVMGKEIKFLLHFVKESKQDESGMPNNRFLAERTGGTYSTLKVQPAELEDSGVYFCASSQDGPGIDLHFGNGTRLTVT.

V gene TRBV6-2 or TRBV6-3 combines with J gene TRBJ2-7; TRBD1 is a possible D gene (6 bases). The CDR3 sequence is 15 residues long. V was shortened by 2 bases and J by 2 bases, with 13 bases between the two germline ends. Germline lookup yields CDR1 MNHEY and CDR2 SVGEGT. The CDR3 region is CASSYALGTTYEQYF. Written as DNA, the CDR3 is TGTGCCAGCAGTTACGCCCTTGGGACAACCTACGAGCAGTACTTC.

The V and J genes are TRBV19 and TRBJ1-5; D uncertain. CDR3 length equals 15 residues. Germline V gene sequence: CDR1 LNHDA, CDR2 SQIVND (reference sequence). Trimming pared 3 bases from V and 4 bases from J, leaving 13 bases between. CDR3 amino acids: CASSMMGLGNQPQHF. DNA for the CDR3: TGTGCCAGTAGTATGATGGGGTTGGGTAATCAGCCCCAGCATTTT.

There are many counts of this clonotype. V gene TRBV9 combines with J gene TRBJ2-7, with a weak D call TRBD1 (5 bases). Trimming pared 3 bases from V and 3 bases from J, leaving 10 bases between. Germline CDR1 reads SGDLS; CDR2 reads YYNGEE. The CDR3 sequence is 13 residues long. The CDR3 protein is CASSDRRIYEQYF. In DNA, the CDR3 is TGTGCCAGCAGCGACAGGAGAATCTACGAGCAGTACTTC.

Turning to this clonotype: A single base separates this from a much larger clone, so it may be a read error. V and J are TRBV20-1 and TRBJ1-5; D remains unclear. CDR1 is DFQATT and CDR2 is SNEGSKA in the germline V gene (reference sequence). This CDR3 is 13 amino acids long. In DNA, the CDR3 is TGCAGTGCTAGTAGGAGTAGCAATCAGCCCCGGCATTTT. Its protein is CSASRSSNQPRHF.

This sequence joins TRBV27 and TRBJ1-5, with 9 bases lining up with TRBD1. V lost 6 bases, J lost 1 base, and 7 bases stayed unmatched. This CDR3 spans 16 amino acids. The germline CDR1 and CDR2 sequences are MNHEY and SMNVEV (reference sequence). The CDR3 sequence is CASRKTGGSSNQPQHF. CDR3 nucleotide sequence: TGTGCCAGCAGAAAAACAGGGGGCTCGAGCAATCAGCCCCAGCATTTT.

The rearrangement uses TRBV4-2 and TRBJ1-2; D unresolved. This CDR3 is 14 amino acids long. Germline CDR1 LGHNA, CDR2 YNFKEQ. Trimming took off 1 base at V and 3 bases at J, with 9 bases between the two ends. CDR3 region: CASSQGRYDYGYTF. CDR3 DNA: TGTGCCAGCAGCCAAGGCAGGTATGACTATGGCTACACCTTC.

The chain carries TRBV10-3 and TRBJ2-5; D unclear. Germline loops: CDR1 ENHRY, CDR2 SYGVKD. This CDR3 has 15 amino acids. Trimming took off 3 bases at V and 5 bases at J, with 16 bases between the two ends. DNA of the CDR3: TGTGCCATCAGTGATAGCCCCCTGAGGTGGGAGACCCAGTACTTC. This codes for CAISDSPLRWETQYF.

The chain uses TRBV6-6 and TRBJ2-7, with TRBD2 matching over 13 bases. Germline-derived CDR1 and CDR2 are MNHNY and SVGAGI (reference sequence). Losses at the gene ends were 2 bases for V and 0 bases for J; bases not matched to a gene: 16. This CDR3 is 21 amino acids long. CDR3 DNA: TGTGCCAGCAGTTACCCTCCTTGGACTAGCGGGAGTCGTCCAAGCTCCTACGAGCAGTACTTC. This codes for CASSYPPWTSGSRPSSYEQYF.

The chain employs TRBV12-3 or TRBV12-4 and TRBJ2-4, with TRBD2 as a possible D gene (5 bases). V was shortened by 5 bases and J by 0 bases, with 11 bases between the two germline ends. The length of the CDR3 is 15 residues. This chain's CDR3 is CASSEGRSAKNIQYF. In DNA, the CDR3 is TGTGCCAGCAGTGAAGGGAGATCAGCCAAAAACATTCAGTACTTC.

The chain employs TRBV6-1 and TRBJ1-5; no reliable D call. Trimming left V 6 bases short and J 7 bases short, with 13 bases between. The length of the CDR3 is 13 residues. Germline values: CDR1 MNHNS, CDR2 SASEGT. The CDR3 sequence: CASRLTEGQPQHF. In DNA form, the CDR3 reads TGTGCCAGCAGACTGACGGAAGGGCAGCCCCAGCATTTT.

This clonotype was observed a few times. This chain joins TRBV7-9 and TRBJ1-2; 10 bases are shared with TRBD1. The J segment lost 8 bases and the V segment lost 5 bases, leaving 8 bases of the junction unmatched. Germline V CDR1 and CDR2: SEHNR, FQNEAQ (reference sequence). The CDR3 loop spans 14 amino acids. The CDR3 DNA reads TGTGCCAGCAGCGAGGGACAGGGGTTCCGCGGCTACACCTTC. It yields the protein CASSEGQGFRGYTF.

This clonotype was recorded a few times. The chain couples TRBV5-5 to TRBJ2-1, with TRBD1 matching 11 bases. The CDR3 length is 17 residues. V shed 4 bases and J 5 bases; nucleotides not matched to a gene: 11. Germline V CDR1 and CDR2: SGHKS, YYEKEE (reference sequence). CDR3 coding DNA: TGTGCCAGCAGCCCAAGCCTAGGACAGGGGGCCCACAATGAGCAGTTCTTC. It is translated as CASSPSLGQGAHNEQFF.

This clonotype has a count of ten or more. The chain joins TRBV7-9 to TRBJ2-5; D unclear. Deletions cut 7 bases from V and 3 bases from J, with 15 bases between. The CDR3 consists of 14 residues. Germline CDR1 is SEHNR and CDR2 is FQNEAQ (reference sequence). The CDR3 reads CASKPKQTEETQYF. CDR3 coding DNA: TGTGCCAGCAAGCCAAAGCAAACCGAAGAGACCCAGTACTTC.

This clonotype was counted many times. The chain has TRBV28 and TRBJ1-5; D gene unclear. The CDR3 is 14 residues long. Germline CDR1 is MDHEN and CDR2 is SYDVKM. V shed 5 bases and J shed 6 bases, with 14 bases lying between them. The CDR3 coding sequence is TGTGCCAGCAGTCTGCGGAGGGCTGGTCAGCCCCAGCATTTT. It encodes CASSLRRAGQPQHF. Looking up the rest from reference TRBV28 and TRBJ1-5 gives the full variable domain: DVKVTQSSRYLVKRTGEKVFLECVQDMDHENMFWYRQDPGLGLRLIYFSYDVKMKEKGDIPEGYSVSREKKERFSLILESASTNQTSMYLCASSLRRAGQPQHFGDGTRLSIL.

This clonotype has a handful of counts. The rearrangement uses TRBV5-4 and TRBJ2-1, with D tentatively TRBD1 or TRBD2 (6 bases each). V dropped 0 bases and J dropped 9 bases, with 16 bases sitting between them. Germline values: CDR1 SGHNT, CDR2 YYREEE (reference sequence). The CDR3 totals 15 residues. CDR3 DNA sequence: TGTGCCAGCAGCTTGGCGGGGGCCTTACTGGGTGAGCAGTTCTTC. Its translation: CASSLAGALLGEQFF.

The CDR3 here is CASTRTWQETQYF. The CDR3 DNA reads as TGTGCCAGCACCCGAACATGGCAAGAGACCCAGTACTTC. This chain joins TRBV6-1 and TRBJ2-5, with unresolved D. Germline-derived CDR1 and CDR2 are MNHNS and SASEGT. The CDR3 is 13 amino acids. The germline V and J ends were trimmed by 7 bases and 2 bases, with 11 bases remaining between them.

This clonotype occurred a few times. This chain connects TRBV20-1 to TRBJ2-5; D may correspond to TRBD1 or TRBD2 (5 bases each). From germline, CDR1 is DFQATT and CDR2 SNEGSKA (reference sequence). The CDR3 spans 16 residues. Trimming removed 2 bases at V and 4 bases at J, with 20 bases between. For the CDR3, the DNA is TGCAGTGCTAGACACGGGGCCTACACTTTCGCAGAGACCCAGTACTTC. It yields the protein CSARHGAYTFAETQYF.

This clonotype was observed a few times. The chain has TRBV27 and TRBJ2-1; D gene ambiguous. Trimming cost V 0 bases and J 2 bases, with 11 bases left between them. The CDR3 sequence is 16 residues long. Germline-derived CDR1 and CDR2 are MNHEY and SMNVEV (reference sequence). Here the CDR3 reads CASSLSPQGPYNEQFF. The CDR3 region has the DNA TGTGCCAGCAGTTTATCCCCTCAAGGACCCTACAATGAGCAGTTCTTC.

This clonotype was observed at least ten times. This sequence joins TRBV28 and TRBJ2-1; 8 nucleotides agree with TRBD1. CDR3 length: 14 residues. Trimming at V came to 5 bases and at J to 5 bases, leaving 5 bases not matched to a gene. CDR1 and CDR2 from the germline V gene are MDHEN and SYDVKM. The CDR3 is CASSIPDRDNEQFF. DNA for the CDR3: TGTGCCAGCAGTATACCGGACAGGGACAATGAGCAGTTCTTC.

This clonotype was recorded many times. The CDR3 nucleotides read TGTGCCAGCAGCTATACAGGGAGAGGCGAGCAGTACTTC. This codes for CASSYTGRGEQYF. The chain is built from TRBV7-3 and TRBJ2-7, with D maybe TRBD1 (6 bases). Trimming removed 4 bases at V and 6 bases at J, with 13 bases between. CDR1 and CDR2 from the germline V gene are SGHTA and FQGTGA. The length of the CDR3 is 13 residues.

This clonotype was found many times. The V gene is TRBV18, the J gene TRBJ2-2, with D perhaps TRBD1 or TRBD2 (5 bases each). This CDR3 has 17 amino acids. The germline V and J ends were trimmed by 1 base and 1 base, with 13 bases remaining between them. Germline V lookup: CDR1 KGHSH, CDR2 LQKENI. CDR3 protein: CASSPRSGTGNTGELFF. The CDR3 coding sequence is TGTGCCAGCTCACCACGTTCCGGGACGGGGAACACCGGGGAGCTGTTTTTT.

This clonotype was counted between two and nine times. V and J are TRBV7-9 and TRBJ2-1, with 10 bases lining up with TRBD1. Trimming at V came to 3 bases and at J to 4 bases, leaving 3 bases not matched to a gene. The CDR3 sequence is 15 residues long. Per germline, CDR1 SEHNR and CDR2 FQNEAQ (reference sequence). The CDR3 nucleotides are TGTGCCAGCAGCTTCGGGACAGGGGAGTACAATGAGCAGTTCTTC. It specifies CASSFGTGEYNEQFF.